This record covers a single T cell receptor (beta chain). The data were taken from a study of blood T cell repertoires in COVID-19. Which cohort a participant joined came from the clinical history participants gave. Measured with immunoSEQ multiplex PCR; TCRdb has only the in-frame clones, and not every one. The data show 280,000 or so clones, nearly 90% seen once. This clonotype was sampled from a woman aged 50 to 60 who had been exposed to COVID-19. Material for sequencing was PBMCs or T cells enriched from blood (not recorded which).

This CDR3 is CASSEPDTASGANVLTF. CDR3 sequence (DNA): TGTGCCAGCAGCGAGCCGGACACTGCCTCTGGGGCCAACGTCCTGACTTTC. The chain links TRBV21-1 to TRBJ2-6; the D call in the table, TRBD1, was not verified against the DNA. TRBV21-1 is a known pseudogene. The CDR3 length is 17 residues.